These 7 T cell receptor beta chains were all obtained from the same sample, sequenced in a study of blood T cell repertoires in COVID-19. TCRdb's copy holds only in-frame clones and misses some; the assay was immunoSEQ multiplex PCR. The table includes more than 50,000 clones, more than 75% detected once. Sequencing input: peripheral blood. These receptor sequences come from a human donor in a cohort sampled during active COVID-19.

The V call is TRBV14, the J call TRBJ2-1, with TRBD1 matching 8 bases. V trimming: 3 bases; J trimming: 9 bases; junction bases outside the gene matches: 4. This CDR3 has 13 residues. CDR1 and CDR2 (germline): SGHDN, FVKESK. The CDR3 here is CASSQDREFEQFF. CDR3 in DNA: TGTGCCAGCAGCCAGGACAGGGAGTTTGAGCAGTTCTTC.

A single count supports this clone. V and J are TRBV12-3 or TRBV12-4 and TRBJ2-7; TRBD1 might be the D (5 bases). This CDR3 comprises 13 residues. V was trimmed by 2 bases and J by 5 bases, leaving 10 bases between them. The CDR3 nucleotides read TGTGCCAGCAGTTTAATTCTCAGGGACGAGCAGTACTTC. Its translation: CASSLILRDEQYF.

This sequence joins TRBV7-3 and TRBJ2-5; 9 bases map to TRBD2. The CDR3 is 16 amino acids. Germline values: CDR1 SGHTA, CDR2 FQGTGA. With V trimmed by 2 bases and J by 5 bases, 9 bases remained unmatched. The DNA for the CDR3 is TGTGCCAGCAGCTTACTGGCTAGCGGGATGGGGGAGACCCAGTACTTC. Amino acids: CASSLLASGMGETQYF.

The chain combines TRBV6-5 with TRBJ2-1, with 8 bases identical to TRBD1. The CDR3 has 16 amino acids. V was pared by 1 base and J by 5 bases, with 7 bases of the junction left unmatched. Per germline, CDR1 MNHEY and CDR2 SVGAGI. The CDR3 protein is CASSYYNHRGDNEQFF. CDR3 bases: TGTGCCAGCAGTTACTATAATCACAGGGGGGACAATGAGCAGTTCTTC.

The V call is TRBV6-5, the J call TRBJ2-2; a weak D match, TRBD1 (6 bases). The CDR3 runs to 15 residues. Germline assignment: CDR1 MNHEY and CDR2 SVGAGI. Trimming took 6 bases from V and 2 from J, leaving 13 bases between them. The DNA of the CDR3 is TGTGCCAGCAGGAGACAGGAGGTAAACACCGGGGAGCTGTTTTTT. It yields the protein CASRRQEVNTGELFF.

This sequence joins TRBV7-6 and TRBJ2-3; 9 positions match TRBD1. Trimming took 5 bases from V and 4 from J; bases not matched to a gene: 7. Germline CDR1 SGHVS, CDR2 FNYEAQ. This CDR3 comprises 15 residues. CDR3: CASSGGQGIPDTQYF. In DNA form, the CDR3 reads TGTGCCAGCAGCGGGGGACAGGGAATACCAGATACGCAGTATTTT. The variable domain in full, with the rest retrieved from reference TRBV7-6 and TRBJ2-3, is GAGVSQSPRYKVTKRGQDVALRCDPISGHVSLYWYRQALGQGPEFLTYFNYEAQQDKSGLPNDRFSAERPEGSISTLTIQRTEQRDSAMYRCASSGGQGIPDTQYFGPGTRLTVL.

The V gene is TRBV7-2, the J gene TRBJ2-3, with TRBD2 matching over 7 bases. Germline V lookup: CDR1 SGHTA, CDR2 FQGNSA. The length of the CDR3 is 16 residues. Unmatched junction bases numbered 9, after V lost 2 bases and J lost 4 bases. CDR3 sequence (DNA): TGTGCCAGCAGCTTAAGTCGGGCGGGAGTTGCAGATACGCAGTATTTT. It encodes CASSLSRAGVADTQYF.